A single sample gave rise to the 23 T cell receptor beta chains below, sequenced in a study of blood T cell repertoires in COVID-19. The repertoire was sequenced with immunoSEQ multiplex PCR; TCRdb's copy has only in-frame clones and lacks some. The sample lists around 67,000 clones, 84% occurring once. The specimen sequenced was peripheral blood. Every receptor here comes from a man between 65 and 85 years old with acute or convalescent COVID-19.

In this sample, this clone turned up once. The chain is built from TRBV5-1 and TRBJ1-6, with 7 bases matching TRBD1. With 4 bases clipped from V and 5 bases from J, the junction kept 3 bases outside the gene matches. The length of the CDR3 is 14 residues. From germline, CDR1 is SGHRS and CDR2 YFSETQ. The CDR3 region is CASSVTGNNSPLHF. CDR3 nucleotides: TGCGCCAGCAGCGTGACAGGGAATAATTCACCCCTCCACTTT.

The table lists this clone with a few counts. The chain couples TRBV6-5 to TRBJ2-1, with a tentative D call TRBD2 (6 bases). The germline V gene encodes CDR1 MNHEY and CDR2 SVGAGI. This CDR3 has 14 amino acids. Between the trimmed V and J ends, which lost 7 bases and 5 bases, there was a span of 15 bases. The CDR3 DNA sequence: TGTGCCAGCACCCTAGGGACTGCACACAATGAGCAGTTCTTC. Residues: CASTLGTAHNEQFF.

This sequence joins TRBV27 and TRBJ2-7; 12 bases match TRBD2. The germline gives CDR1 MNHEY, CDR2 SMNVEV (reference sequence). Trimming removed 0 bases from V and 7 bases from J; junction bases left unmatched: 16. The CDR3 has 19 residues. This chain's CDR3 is CASSLSAPLAGGHPGEQYF. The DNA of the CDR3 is TGTGCCAGCAGTTTATCGGCCCCACTAGCGGGGGGACACCCGGGGGAGCAGTACTTC.

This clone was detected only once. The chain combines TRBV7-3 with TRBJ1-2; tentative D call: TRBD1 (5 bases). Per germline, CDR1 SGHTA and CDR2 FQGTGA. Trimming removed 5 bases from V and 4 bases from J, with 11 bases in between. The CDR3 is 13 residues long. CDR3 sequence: CASSLQGGYGYTF. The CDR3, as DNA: TGTGCCAGCAGCCTCCAGGGTGGCTATGGCTACACCTTC.

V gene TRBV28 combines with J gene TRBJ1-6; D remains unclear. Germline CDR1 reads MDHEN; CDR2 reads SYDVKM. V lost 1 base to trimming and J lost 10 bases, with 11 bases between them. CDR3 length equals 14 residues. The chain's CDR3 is CASSLFREGSPLHF. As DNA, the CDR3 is TGTGCCAGCAGTTTATTTCGGGAAGGCTCACCCCTCCACTTT. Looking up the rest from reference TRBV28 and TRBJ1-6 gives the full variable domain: DVKVTQSSRYLVKRTGEKVFLECVQDMDHENMFWYRQDPGLGLRLIYFSYDVKMKEKGDIPEGYSVSREKKERFSLILESASTNQTSMYLCASSLFREGSPLHFGNGTRLTVT.

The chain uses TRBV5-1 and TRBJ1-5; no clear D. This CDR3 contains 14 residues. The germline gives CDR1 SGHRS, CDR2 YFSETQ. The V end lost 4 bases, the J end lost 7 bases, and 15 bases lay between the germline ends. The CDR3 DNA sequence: TGCGCCAGCAGCCCGGACGGGAAAAGACAGCCCCAGCATTTT. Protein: CASSPDGKRQPQHF.

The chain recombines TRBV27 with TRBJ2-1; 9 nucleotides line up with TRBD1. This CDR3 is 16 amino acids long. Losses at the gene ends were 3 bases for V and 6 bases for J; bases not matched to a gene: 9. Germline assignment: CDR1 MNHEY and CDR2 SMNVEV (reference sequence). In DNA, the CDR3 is TGTGCCAGCAGTTTGGTCGGGACAGGGAATGGCAATGAGCAGTTCTTC. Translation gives CASSLVGTGNGNEQFF.

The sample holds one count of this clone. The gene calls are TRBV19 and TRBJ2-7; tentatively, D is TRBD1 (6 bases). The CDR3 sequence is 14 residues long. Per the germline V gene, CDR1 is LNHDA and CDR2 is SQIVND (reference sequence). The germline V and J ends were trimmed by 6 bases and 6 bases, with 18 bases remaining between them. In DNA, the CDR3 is TGTGCCAGTAGCCCTGAAACAGGGTGGAGCGAGCAGTACTTC. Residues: CASSPETGWSEQYF.

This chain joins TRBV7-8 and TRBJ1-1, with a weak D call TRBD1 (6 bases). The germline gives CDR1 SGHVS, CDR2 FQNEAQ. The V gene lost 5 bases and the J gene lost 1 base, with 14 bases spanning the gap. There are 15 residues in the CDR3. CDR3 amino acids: CASSTRQVRNTEAFF. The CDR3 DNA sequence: TGTGCCAGCAGCACTAGACAGGTACGGAACACTGAAGCTTTCTTT.

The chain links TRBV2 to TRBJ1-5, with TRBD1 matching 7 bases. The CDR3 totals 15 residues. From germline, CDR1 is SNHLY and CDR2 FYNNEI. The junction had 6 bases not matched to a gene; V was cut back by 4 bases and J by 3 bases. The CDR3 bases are TGTGCCAGCAGTGTCGGGACAGCCAACAATCAGCCCCAGCATTTT. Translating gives CASSVGTANNQPQHF.

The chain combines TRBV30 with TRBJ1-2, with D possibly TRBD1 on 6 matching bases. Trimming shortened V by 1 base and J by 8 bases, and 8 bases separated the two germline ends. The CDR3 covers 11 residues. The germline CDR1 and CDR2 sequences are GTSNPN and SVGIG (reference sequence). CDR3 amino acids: CAWSGGGGYTF. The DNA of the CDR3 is TGTGCCTGGAGTGGTGGGGGCGGCTACACCTTC.

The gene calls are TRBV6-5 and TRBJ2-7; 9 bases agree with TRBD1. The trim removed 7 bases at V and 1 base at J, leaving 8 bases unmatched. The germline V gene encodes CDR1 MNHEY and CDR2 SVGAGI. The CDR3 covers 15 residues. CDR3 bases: TGTGCCAGCAAAGCCAGGACAGGGGTATCCTACGAGCAGTACTTC. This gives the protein CASKARTGVSYEQYF.

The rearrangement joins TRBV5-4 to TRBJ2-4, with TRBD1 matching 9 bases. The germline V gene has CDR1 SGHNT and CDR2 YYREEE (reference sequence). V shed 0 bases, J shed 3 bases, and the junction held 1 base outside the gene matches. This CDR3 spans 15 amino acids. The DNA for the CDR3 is TGTGCCAGCAGCTTGGGACAGGGGGACAAAAACATTCAGTACTTC. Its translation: CASSLGQGDKNIQYF.

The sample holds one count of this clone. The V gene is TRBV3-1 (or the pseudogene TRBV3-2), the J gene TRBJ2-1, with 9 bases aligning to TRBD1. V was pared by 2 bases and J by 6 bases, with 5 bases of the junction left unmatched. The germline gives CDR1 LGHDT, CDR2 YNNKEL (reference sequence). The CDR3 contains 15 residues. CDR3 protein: CASSQFSTGGNEQFF. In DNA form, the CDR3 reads TGTGCCAGCAGCCAATTTTCGACAGGGGGCAATGAGCAGTTCTTC.

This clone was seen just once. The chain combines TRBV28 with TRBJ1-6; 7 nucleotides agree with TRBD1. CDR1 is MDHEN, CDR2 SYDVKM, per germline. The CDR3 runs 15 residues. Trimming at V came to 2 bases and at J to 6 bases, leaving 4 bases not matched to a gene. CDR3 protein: CASSLGDRVNSPLHF. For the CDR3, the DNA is TGTGCCAGCAGTTTAGGTGACAGGGTTAATTCACCCCTCCACTTT.

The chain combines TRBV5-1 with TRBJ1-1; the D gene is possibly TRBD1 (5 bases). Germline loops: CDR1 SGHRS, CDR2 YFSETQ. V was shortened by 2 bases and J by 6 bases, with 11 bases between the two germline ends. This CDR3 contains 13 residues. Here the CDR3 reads CASSFQGGAEAFF. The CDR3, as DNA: TGCGCCAGCAGCTTCCAGGGCGGCGCTGAAGCTTTCTTT.

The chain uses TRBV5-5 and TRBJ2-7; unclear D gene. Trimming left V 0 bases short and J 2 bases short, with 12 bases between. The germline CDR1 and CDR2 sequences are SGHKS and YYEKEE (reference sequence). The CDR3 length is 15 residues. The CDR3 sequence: CASSLVSGQTYEQYF. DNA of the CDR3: TGTGCCAGCAGCTTGGTGTCTGGGCAGACCTACGAGCAGTACTTC.

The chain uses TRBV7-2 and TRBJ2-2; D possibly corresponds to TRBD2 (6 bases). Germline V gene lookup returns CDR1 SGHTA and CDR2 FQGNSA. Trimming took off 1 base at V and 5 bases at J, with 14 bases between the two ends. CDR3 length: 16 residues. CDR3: CASSLVVGRGTGELFF. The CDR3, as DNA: TGTGCCAGCAGCTTAGTTGTGGGGCGGGGAACCGGGGAGCTGTTTTTT.

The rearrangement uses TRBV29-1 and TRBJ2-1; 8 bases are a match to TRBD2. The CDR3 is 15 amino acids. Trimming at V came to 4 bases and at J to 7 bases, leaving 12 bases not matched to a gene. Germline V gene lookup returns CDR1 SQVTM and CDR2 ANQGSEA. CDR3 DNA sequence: TGCAGCGTTGGGGGTCCCGGGACTAGGCGAAATGAGCAGTTCTTC. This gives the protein CSVGGPGTRRNEQFF.

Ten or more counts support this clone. This chain's CDR3 is CASIKTTGKSNQPQHF. In DNA form, the CDR3 reads TGTGCCAGTATCAAAACGACAGGGAAATCCAATCAGCCCCAGCATTTT. The chain recombines TRBV19 with TRBJ1-5, with 7 bases aligning to TRBD1. With 7 bases clipped from V and 3 bases from J, the junction kept 12 bases outside the gene matches. Per germline, CDR1 LNHDA and CDR2 SQIVND (reference sequence). This CDR3 comprises 16 residues.

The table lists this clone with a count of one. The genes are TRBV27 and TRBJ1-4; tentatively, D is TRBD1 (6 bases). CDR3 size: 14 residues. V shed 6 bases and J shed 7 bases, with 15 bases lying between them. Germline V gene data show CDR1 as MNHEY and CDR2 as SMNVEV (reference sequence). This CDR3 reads CASRPQGGVEKLFF. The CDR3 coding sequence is TGTGCCAGCAGGCCACAGGGAGGGGTTGAAAAACTGTTTTTT.

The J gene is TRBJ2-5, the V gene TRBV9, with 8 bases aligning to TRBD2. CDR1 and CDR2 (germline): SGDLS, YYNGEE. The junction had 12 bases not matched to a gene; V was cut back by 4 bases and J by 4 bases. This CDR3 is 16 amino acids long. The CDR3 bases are TGTGCCAGCAGCCCGTTGATGGGCCTAGCGGGAGAGACCCAGTACTTC. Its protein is CASSPLMGLAGETQYF.

CDR3 sequence: CASSSQTGQGGNEQFF. The CDR3 nucleotides are TGTGCCAGCAGTTCCCAAACTGGACAGGGTGGGAATGAGCAGTTCTTC. The chain carries TRBV6-6 and TRBJ2-1, with 8 positions matching TRBD1. The CDR3 sequence is 16 residues long. V shed 4 bases, J shed 7 bases, and the junction held 12 bases outside the gene matches. CDR1 and CDR2 (germline): MNHNY, SVGAGI (reference sequence).